The T cell receptor (beta chain) under discussion was sequenced for a study of tumor-infiltrating lymphocytes in localized non-small cell lung cancer. Study summary: Several tumor histologies, both smoking statuses, and some post-neoadjuvant chemotherapy samples were included. Tumor tissue and non-adjacent uninvolved lung came from each patient.

Study results and caveats: Recurrence-free survival showed no association with tumor T-cell fraction. No T-cell fraction difference was seen between IM1 and IM2 tumors.

TCRdb's copy holds only in-frame clones and misses some; the assay was immunoSEQ multiplex PCR. The data contain 10,000 to 15,000 clones, 55% to 75% of them singletons. A remark on this clone: Antigen: not known.

Trimming pared 4 bases from V and 8 bases from J, leaving 21 bases between. The CDR3 length is 16 residues. Germline CDR1 is LNHNV and CDR2 is YYDKDF (reference sequence). This TCR was recovered from a human donor with non-small cell lung cancer. The sequenced material came from lung tumor tissue. The chain is built from TRBV15 and TRBJ2-1; D may be TRBD1 or TRBD2 (5 bases each). The CDR3 sequence: CATSTVEGSHRDEQFF. DNA for the CDR3: TGTGCCACCAGCACCGTTGAGGGGAGTCACCGGGATGAGCAGTTCTTC. The entire variable domain, with the rest obtained from reference TRBV15 and TRBJ2-1, is as follows: DAMVIQNPRYQVTQFGKPVTLSCSQTLNHNVMYWYQQKSSQAPKLLFHYYDKDFNNEADTPDNFQSRRPNTSFCFLDIRSPGLGDTAMYLCATSTVEGSHRDEQFFGPGTRLTVL.